This T cell receptor beta chain derives from a study of T cells after somatic rescue of genetic block (dated by TCRdb to 2020 to 2021). With regard to the full study: The study assessed how robust, over the long term, a T-cell system was when the system had developed through somatic rescue of a genetic block in T-cell development.

Receptor libraries were prepared by the immunoSEQ multiplex PCR assay. In TCRdb, the immuneACCESS table is reduced to in-frame sequences with V and J assigned. These tables do not hold every clone; where another copy was compared, an unresolved V gene accounts for under half, and the others remain unexplained. The sample contains approximately 100,000 clones, around 89% of them found a single time. The ten largest clones take up about 1.5% of the sample. The CDR3 contains 14 residues, cysteine and phenylalanine counted. The sequence is cut down to CDR3 DNA, 42 bases in frame from base 1. The germline V gene yields ENHRY for CDR1 and SYGVKD for CDR2. The junction shows trimming of 8 bases on V and 2 bases on J, and the gene matches do not reach 3 bases of it. This clone was seen once. The antigen it binds to is not known. No base quality values were provided; no much bigger clone lies one nucleotide off.

This receptor chain uses TRBV10-3 and TRBJ2-6, with TRBD1 identical over 7 junction bases. Sequencing used peripheral blood mononuclear cells (PBMCs). The clonotype was recovered from a woman under 30. The DNA sequence is given as TGTGCCATCCGAGACAGGGCTGGGGCCAACGTCCTGACTTTC. Its translation is CAIRDRAGANVLTF.